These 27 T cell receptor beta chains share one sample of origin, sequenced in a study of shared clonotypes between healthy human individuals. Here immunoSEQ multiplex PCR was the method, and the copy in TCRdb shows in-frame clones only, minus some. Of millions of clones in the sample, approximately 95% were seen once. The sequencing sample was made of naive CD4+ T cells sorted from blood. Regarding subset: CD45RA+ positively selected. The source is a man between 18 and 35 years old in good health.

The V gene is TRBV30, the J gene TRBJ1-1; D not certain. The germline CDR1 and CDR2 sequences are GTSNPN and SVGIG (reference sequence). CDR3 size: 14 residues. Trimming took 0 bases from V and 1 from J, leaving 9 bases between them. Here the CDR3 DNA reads TGTGCCTGGAGTGTACTACAGAAGAACACTGAAGCTTTCTTT. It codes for CAWSVLQKNTEAFF.

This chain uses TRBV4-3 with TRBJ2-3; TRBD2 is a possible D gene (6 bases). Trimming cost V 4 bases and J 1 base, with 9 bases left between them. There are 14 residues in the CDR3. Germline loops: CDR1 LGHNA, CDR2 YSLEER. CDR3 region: CASSPQRGTDTQYF. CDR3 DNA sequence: TGCGCCAGCAGCCCCCAGCGGGGCACAGATACGCAGTATTTT.

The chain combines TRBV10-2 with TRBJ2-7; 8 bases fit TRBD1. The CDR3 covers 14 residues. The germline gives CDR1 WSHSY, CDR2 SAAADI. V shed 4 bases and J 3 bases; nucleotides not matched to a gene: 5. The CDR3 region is CASSVGQGVYEQYF. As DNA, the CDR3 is TGCGCCAGCAGTGTTGGACAGGGAGTCTACGAGCAGTACTTC.

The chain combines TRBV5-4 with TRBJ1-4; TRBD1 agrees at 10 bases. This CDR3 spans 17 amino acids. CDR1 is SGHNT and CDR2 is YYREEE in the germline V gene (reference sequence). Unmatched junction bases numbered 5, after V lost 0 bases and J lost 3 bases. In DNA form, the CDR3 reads TGTGCCAGCAGCTTGGGTGGACAGGGGGGCCCTAATGAAAAACTGTTTTTT. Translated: CASSLGGQGGPNEKLFF. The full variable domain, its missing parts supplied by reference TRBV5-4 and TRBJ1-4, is ETGVTQSPTHLIKTRGQQVTLRCSSQSGHNTVSWYQQALGQGPQFIFQYYREEENGRGNFPPRFSGLQFPNYSSELNVNALELDDSALYLCASSLGGQGGPNEKLFFGSGTQLSVL.

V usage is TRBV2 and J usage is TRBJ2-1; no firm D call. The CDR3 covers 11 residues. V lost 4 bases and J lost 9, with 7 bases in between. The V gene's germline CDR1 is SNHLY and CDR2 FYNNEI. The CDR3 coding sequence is TGTGCCAGCAGTGGGCTAATTGAGCAGTTCTTC. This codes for CASSGLIEQFF.

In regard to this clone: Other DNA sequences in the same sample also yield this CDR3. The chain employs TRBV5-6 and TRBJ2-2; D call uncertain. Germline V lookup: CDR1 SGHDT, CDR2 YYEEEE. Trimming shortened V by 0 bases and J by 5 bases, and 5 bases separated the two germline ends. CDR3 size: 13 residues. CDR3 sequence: CASSLASTGELFF. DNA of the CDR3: TGTGCCAGCAGCTTGGCGTCAACCGGGGAGCTGTTTTTT.

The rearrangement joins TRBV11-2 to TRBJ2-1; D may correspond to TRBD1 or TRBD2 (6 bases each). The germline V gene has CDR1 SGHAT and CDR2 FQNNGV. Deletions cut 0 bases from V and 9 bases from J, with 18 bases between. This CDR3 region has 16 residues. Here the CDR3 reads CASSLEGGSREGEQFF. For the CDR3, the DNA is TGTGCCAGCAGCTTAGAGGGGGGCTCCAGGGAAGGTGAGCAGTTCTTC.

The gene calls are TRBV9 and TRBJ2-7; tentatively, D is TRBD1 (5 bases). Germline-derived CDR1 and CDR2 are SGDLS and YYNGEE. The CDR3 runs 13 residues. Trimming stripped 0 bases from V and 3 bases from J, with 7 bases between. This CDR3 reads CASSVGTLYEQYF. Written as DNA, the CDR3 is TGTGCCAGCAGCGTAGGGACACTCTACGAGCAGTACTTC.

CDR3 in amino acids: CASSQGQGSNYGYTF. The CDR3 region has the DNA TGCGCCAGCAGCCAAGGACAGGGATCTAACTATGGCTACACCTTC. The chain is built from TRBV4-1 and TRBJ1-2; 7 nucleotides agree with TRBD1. Germline trimming cut 1 base from V and 0 bases from J; bases unmatched to any gene: 2. The CDR3 length is 15 residues. Germline V lookup: CDR1 MGHRA, CDR2 YSYEKL.

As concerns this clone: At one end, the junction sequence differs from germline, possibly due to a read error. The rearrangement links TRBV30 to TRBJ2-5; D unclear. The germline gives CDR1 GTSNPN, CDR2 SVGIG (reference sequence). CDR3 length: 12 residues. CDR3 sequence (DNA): TGTACCTGGAGTACCCAGGAACGAAAGCAGTACTTC. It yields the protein CTWSTQERKQYF. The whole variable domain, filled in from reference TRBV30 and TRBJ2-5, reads SQTIHQWPATLVQPVGSPLSLECTVEGTSNPNLYWYRQAAGRGLQLLFYSVGIGQISSEVPQNLSASRPQDRQFILSSKKLLLSDSGFYLCTWSTQERKQYFGPGTRLLVL.

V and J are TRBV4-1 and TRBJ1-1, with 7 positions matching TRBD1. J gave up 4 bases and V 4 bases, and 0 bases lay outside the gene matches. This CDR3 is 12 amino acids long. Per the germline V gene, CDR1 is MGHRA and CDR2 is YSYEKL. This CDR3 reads CASSRQGTEAFF. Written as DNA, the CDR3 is TGCGCCAGCAGCCGACAGGGCACTGAAGCTTTCTTT.

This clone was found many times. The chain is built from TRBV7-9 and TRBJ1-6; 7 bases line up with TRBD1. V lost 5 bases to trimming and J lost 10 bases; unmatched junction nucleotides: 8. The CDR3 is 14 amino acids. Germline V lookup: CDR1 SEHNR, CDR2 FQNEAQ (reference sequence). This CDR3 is CASSGAGGGSPLHF. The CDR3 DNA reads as TGTGCCAGCAGCGGAGCAGGGGGAGGATCACCCCTCCACTTT.

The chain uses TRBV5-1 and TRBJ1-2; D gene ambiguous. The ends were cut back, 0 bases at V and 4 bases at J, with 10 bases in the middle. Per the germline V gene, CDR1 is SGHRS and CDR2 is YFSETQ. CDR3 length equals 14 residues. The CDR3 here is CASSLGGSPYGYTF. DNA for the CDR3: TGCGCCAGCAGCTTGGGAGGGAGTCCCTATGGCTACACCTTC.

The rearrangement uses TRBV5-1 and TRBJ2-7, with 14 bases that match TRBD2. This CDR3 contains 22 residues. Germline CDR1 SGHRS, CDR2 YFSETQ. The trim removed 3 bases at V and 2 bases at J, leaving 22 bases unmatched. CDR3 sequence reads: CASSSPTSGRALGAGYTYEQYF. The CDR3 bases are TGCGCCAGCAGCTCACCGACTAGCGGGAGGGCCCTCGGGGCCGGCTATACCTACGAGCAGTACTTC.

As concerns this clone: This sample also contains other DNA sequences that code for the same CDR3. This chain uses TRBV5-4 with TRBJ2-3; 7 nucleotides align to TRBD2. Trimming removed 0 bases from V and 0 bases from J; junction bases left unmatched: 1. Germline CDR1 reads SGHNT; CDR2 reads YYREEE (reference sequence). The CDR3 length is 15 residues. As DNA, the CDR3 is TGTGCCAGCAGCTTGGGCGGGGGTAGCACAGATACGCAGTATTTT. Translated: CASSLGGGSTDTQYF.

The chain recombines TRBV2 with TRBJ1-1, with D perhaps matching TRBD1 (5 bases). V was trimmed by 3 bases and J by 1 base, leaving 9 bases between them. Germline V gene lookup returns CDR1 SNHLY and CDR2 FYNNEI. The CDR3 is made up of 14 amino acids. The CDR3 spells CASSEGRKNTEAFF. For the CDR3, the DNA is TGTGCCAGCAGTGAGGGACGGAAGAACACTGAAGCTTTCTTT.

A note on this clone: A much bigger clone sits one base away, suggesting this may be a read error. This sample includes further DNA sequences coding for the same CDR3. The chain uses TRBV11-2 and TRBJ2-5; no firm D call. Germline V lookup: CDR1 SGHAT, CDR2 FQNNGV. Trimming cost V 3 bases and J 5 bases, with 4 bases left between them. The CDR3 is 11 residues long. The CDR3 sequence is CASSFKETQYF. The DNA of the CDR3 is TGTGCCAGCAGCTTCAAGGAGACCCAGTACTTC.

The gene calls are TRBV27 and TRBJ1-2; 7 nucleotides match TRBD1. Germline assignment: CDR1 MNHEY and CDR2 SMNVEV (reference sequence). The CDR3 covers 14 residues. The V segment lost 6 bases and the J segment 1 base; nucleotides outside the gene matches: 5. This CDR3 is CASSRQGLNYGYTF. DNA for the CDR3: TGTGCCAGCAGCCGACAGGGACTTAACTATGGCTACACCTTC.

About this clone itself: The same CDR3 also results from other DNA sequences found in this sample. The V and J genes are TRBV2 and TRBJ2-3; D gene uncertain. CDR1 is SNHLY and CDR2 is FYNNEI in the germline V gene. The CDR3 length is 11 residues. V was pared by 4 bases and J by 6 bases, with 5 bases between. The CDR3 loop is CASSVGDTQYF. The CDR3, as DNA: TGTGCCAGCAGTGTGGGGGATACGCAGTATTTT.

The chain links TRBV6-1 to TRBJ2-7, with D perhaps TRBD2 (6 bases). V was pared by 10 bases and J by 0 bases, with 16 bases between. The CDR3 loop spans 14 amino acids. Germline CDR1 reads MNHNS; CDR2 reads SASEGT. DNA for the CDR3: TGTGCCACCCGCGGGGCGGGTGGCTCCTACGAGCAGTACTTC. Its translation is CATRGAGGSYEQYF.

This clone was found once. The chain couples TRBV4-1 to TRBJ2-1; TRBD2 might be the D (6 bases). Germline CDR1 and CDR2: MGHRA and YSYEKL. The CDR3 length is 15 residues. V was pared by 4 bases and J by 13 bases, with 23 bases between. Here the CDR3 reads CASSRARVRDSPQFF. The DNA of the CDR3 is TGCGCCAGCAGCCGAGCAAGGGTCCGGGACTCGCCACAGTTCTTC.

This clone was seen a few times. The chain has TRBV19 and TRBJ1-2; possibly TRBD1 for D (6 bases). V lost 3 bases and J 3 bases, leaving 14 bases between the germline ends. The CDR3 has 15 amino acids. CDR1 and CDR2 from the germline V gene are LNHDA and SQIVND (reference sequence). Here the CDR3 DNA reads TGTGCCAGTAGTATCCGGAACAGGGAGGACTATGGCTACACCTTC. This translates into CASSIRNREDYGYTF.

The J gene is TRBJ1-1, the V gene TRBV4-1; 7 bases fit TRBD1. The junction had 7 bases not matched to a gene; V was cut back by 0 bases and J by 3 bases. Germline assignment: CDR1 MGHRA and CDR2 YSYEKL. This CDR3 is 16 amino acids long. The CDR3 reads CASSQDITRGDTEAFF. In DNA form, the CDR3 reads TGCGCCAGCAGCCAAGACATCACCAGGGGGGACACTGAAGCTTTCTTT.

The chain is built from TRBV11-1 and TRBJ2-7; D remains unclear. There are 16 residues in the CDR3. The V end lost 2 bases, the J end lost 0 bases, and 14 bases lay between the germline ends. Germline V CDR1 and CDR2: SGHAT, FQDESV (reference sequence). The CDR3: CASSLRALGSSYEQYF. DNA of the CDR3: TGTGCCAGCAGCTTAAGAGCCTTGGGCAGCTCCTACGAGCAGTACTTC.

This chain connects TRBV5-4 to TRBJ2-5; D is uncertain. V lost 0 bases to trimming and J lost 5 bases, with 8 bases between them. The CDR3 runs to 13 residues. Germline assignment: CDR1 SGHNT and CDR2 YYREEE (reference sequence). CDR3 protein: CASSLAGSETQYF. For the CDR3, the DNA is TGTGCCAGCAGCTTGGCTGGGTCGGAGACCCAGTACTTC.

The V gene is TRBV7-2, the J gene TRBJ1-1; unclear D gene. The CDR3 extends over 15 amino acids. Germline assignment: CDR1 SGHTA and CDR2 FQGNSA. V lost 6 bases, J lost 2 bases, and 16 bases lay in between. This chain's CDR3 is CASRKSMGLNTEAFF. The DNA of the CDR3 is TGTGCCAGCAGAAAATCAATGGGCTTAAACACTGAAGCTTTCTTT.

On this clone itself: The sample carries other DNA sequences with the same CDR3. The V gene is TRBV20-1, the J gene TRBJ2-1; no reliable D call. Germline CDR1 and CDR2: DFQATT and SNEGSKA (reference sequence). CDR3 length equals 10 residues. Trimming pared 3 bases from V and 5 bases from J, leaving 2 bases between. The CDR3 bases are TGCAGTGCTAGTAACAATGAGCAGTTCTTC. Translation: CSASNNEQFF.